The rows below give T cell receptor beta chains drawn from one sample of a study of T cell responses to AZD1222 COVID-19 vaccine. Sequencing was performed with immunoSEQ multiplex PCR; in TCRdb, only in-frame clones are kept and a portion is missing. The table lists around 170,000 clones, over 90% of them singletons, with approximately 1.8% in the top ten. This material consisted of peripheral blood, taken 28 days after the second AZD1222 dose. Receptors were obtained from an adult who received the AZD1222 COVID-19 vaccine. CDR3s include the opening cysteine and the closing phenylalanine or tryptophan. The D gene is left open where the match is weak. The size entry is marked missing in some rows and otherwise reads once, few, many or a size class.

D: TRBD2; V: TRBV6-1; size: once; J: TRBJ2-7; length: 13; DNA: TGTGCCAGTTGGGAGGGGCTTACCTACGAGCAGTACTTC; CDR3: CASWEGLTYEQYF
D: -; V: TRBV4-1; size: -; J: TRBJ1-1; length: 14; DNA: TGCGCCAGCAGCCAAGGGGGCATGAACACTGAAGCTTTCTTT; CDR3: CASSQGGMNTEAFF
D: -; V: TRBV3-1/TRBV3-2; size: -; J: TRBJ1-1; length: 14; DNA: TGTGCCAGCAGCCAGACTTGGGGGAACACTGAAGCTTTCTTT; CDR3: CASSQTWGNTEAFF
D: -; V: TRBV19; size: -; J: TRBJ2-5; length: 12; DNA: TGTGCCAGTACTACCGGGGGAGAGACCCAGTACTTC; CDR3: CASTTGGETQYF
D: -; V: TRBV27; size: -; J: TRBJ2-5; length: 13; DNA: TGTGCCAGCAGTTTGCGAGGCCAAGAGACCCAGTACTTC; CDR3: CASSLRGQETQYF
D: -; V: TRBV7-9; size: -; J: TRBJ1-5; length: 15; DNA: TGTGCCAGCAGCCCCTCGGGGGGCGGGGGTCAGCCCCAGCATTTT; CDR3: CASSPSGGGGQPQHF
D: TRBD1; V: TRBV6-5; size: -; J: TRBJ2-1; length: 15; DNA: TGTGCCAGCAGTTCCACCGGGACAGGGAGCGATGAGCAGTTCTTC; CDR3: CASSSTGTGSDEQFF
D: -; V: TRBV7-9; size: once; J: TRBJ2-7; length: 13; DNA: TGTGCCAGCAGCTCCCCCCAGAGGAACGAGCAGTACTTC; CDR3: CASSSPQRNEQYF
D: TRBD1; V: TRBV30; size: -; J: TRBJ1-3; length: 13; DNA: TGTGCCTGGACACAGGGGACTGGAAACACCATATATTTT; CDR3: CAWTQGTGNTIYF
D: TRBD2; V: TRBV6-6; size: -; J: TRBJ2-2; length: 17; DNA: TGTGCCAGCCGTCCAGGGACTAGCGGGAGAAGCGCCGGGGAGCTGTTTTTT; CDR3: CASRPGTSGRSAGELFF
D: -; V: TRBV5-1; size: -; J: TRBJ2-6; length: 16; DNA: TGCGCCAGCAGCGTGGACACCACCTCTGGGGCCAACGTCCTGACTTTC; CDR3: CASSVDTTSGANVLTF
D: -; V: TRBV24-1; size: -; J: TRBJ2-2; length: 16; DNA: TGTGCCACCAGTGATTTTGGGGGGACTCACACCGGGGAGCTGTTTTTT; CDR3: CATSDFGGTHTGELFF
D: TRBD1; V: TRBV12-3/TRBV12-4; size: -; J: TRBJ1-2; length: 13; DNA: TGTGCCAGCAGTTCGACAGGGGACTATGGCTACACCTTC; CDR3: CASSSTGDYGYTF
D: TRBD2; V: TRBV18; size: -; J: TRBJ2-5; length: 15; DNA: TGTGCCAGCTCAGCCCCGCTAGCGGACCAAGAGACCCAGTACTTC; CDR3: CASSAPLADQETQYF
D: TRBD1; V: TRBV5-1; size: -; J: TRBJ1-2; length: 12; DNA: TGCGCCAGCAGCTTTACGGACAGGGAGAGGACCTTC; CDR3: CASSFTDRERTF
D: -; V: TRBV7-3; size: -; J: TRBJ1-1; length: 15; DNA: TGTGCCAGCAGCTTAACCGGGGCGGGGGACACTGAAGCTTTCTTT; CDR3: CASSLTGAGDTEAFF
D: -; V: TRBV12-3/TRBV12-4; size: few; J: TRBJ1-1; length: 13; DNA: TGTGCCAGCAGTTTGGGGGGGGCCAATGAAGCTTTCTTT; CDR3: CASSLGGANEAFF
D: -; V: TRBV5-6; size: -; J: TRBJ1-6; length: 14; DNA: TGTGCCAGCAGCTACCGGACAAGCAATTCACCCCTCCACTTT; CDR3: CASSYRTSNSPLHF
D: -; V: TRBV10-2; size: -; J: TRBJ2-3; length: 16; DNA: TGCGCCAGCCGTAAATGGTCCACCCAAGCGGCAGATACGCAGTATTTT; CDR3: CASRKWSTQAADTQYF
D: TRBD2; V: TRBV6-5; size: once; J: TRBJ2-2; length: 14; DNA: TGTGCCACCCGACTAGCCTCGAACACCGGGGAGCTGTTTTTT; CDR3: CATRLASNTGELFF
D: TRBD2; V: TRBV5-1; size: -; J: TRBJ2-2; length: 16; DNA: TGCGCCAGCAGCCCAGGACTAGCGGAGAACACCGGGGAGCTGTTTTTT; CDR3: CASSPGLAENTGELFF
D: TRBD2; V: TRBV5-5; size: -; J: TRBJ2-7; length: 14; DNA: TGTGCCAGCAGCATAACTAGCGGGGGTGACGAGCAGTACTTC; CDR3: CASSITSGGDEQYF